The entry that follows covers one TCR beta chain sequence. At least ten counts were recorded for this clone. Its antigen remains undetermined. The record has no base qualities; no much larger clone is one base away. This specimen belongs to a study of metastatic and nonmetastatic thyroid tumors (TCRdb year 2020). Describing the broader study: The researchers compared repertoires between peripheral blood samples and tumor or nodule tissue samples from patients with malignant or benign thyroid disease.

Points the paper makes about the study in general: In both blood and tumor samples, malignant tumors were reported to have significantly higher TCR beta diversity than benign nodules.

The protocol used for the library was PCR. The data were produced on an Illumina HiSeq 4000. High-throughput sequencing was used to profile the CDR3 region of the TCR beta-chain in every patient. As for how the authors treated the data: A classifier to discriminate distant-metastatic papillary thyroid cancer patients was built from CDR3 differences across clinicopathological groups. To measure repertoire diversity the researchers used the Shannon index, while the Morisita-Horn index served to gauge how similar the tumor and blood repertoires were. TCRdb handled the public reads itself, with Q25 trimming in fastp and clone calling in MiXCR, and kept productive beta chains. The V and J calls, along with clone size, are taken from TCRdb and not from the paper's own processing. The sample records around 27,000 clones, 20% to 30% of which are singletons. The top ten hold 2.4% of the sample. No patient had received any treatment before thyroid surgery. Patient clinical samples collected from 2012 to 2018 were retrospectively analysed using T-cell receptor beta sequencing.

From the cysteine up to the phenylalanine, the CDR3 has a length of 17 residues. The entry retains the CDR3 DNA only, 51 bases that are in frame from base 1. For CDR1 and CDR2, the germline V gene lists MNHEY and SVGEGT. The V end gives up 0 bases and the J end 0 bases, leaving 6 bases in the junction not matched to a gene. The sample consisted of blood. The rearrangement combines TRBV6-2 or TRBV6-3 with TRBJ2-3, with TRBD2 identical over 7 junction bases. This TCR came from a female donor with papillary thyroid cancer or a benign thyroid nodule (not recorded which). Some clones in this sample may be carry-over from other donors' samples. The CDR3 protein is CASSYSFLAASTDTQYF. The DNA sequence is as follows: TGTGCCAGCAGTTACTCGTTCCTAGCGGCCAGCACAGATACGCAGTATTTT.